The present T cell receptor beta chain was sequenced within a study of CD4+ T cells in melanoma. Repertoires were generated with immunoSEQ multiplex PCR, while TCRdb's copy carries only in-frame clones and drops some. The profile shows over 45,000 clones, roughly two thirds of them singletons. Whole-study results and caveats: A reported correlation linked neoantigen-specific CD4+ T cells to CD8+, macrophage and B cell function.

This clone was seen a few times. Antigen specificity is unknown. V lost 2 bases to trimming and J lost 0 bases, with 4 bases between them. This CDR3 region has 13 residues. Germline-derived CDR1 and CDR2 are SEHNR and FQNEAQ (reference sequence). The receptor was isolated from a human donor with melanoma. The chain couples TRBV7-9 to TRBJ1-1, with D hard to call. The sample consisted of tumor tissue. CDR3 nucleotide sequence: TGTGCCAGCAGCTTATTTGTGAACACTGAAGCTTTCTTT. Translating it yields CASSLFVNTEAFF.